This T cell receptor beta chain was documented in a study of blood T cell repertoires in COVID-19. TCRdb's table, derived via immunoSEQ multiplex PCR, lists solely in-frame clones and lacks some. The top ten clones hold 1% of a sample with 350,000 or so clones, about 88% of them seen once. This TCR came from a woman aged 30 to 39 who had been exposed to COVID-19. The sample consisted of PBMCs or T cells enriched from blood (not recorded which).

CDR3 region: CASNQGHSGGYTF. The CDR3 DNA reads as TGTGCCAGCAATCAGGGTCATAGTGGTGGCTACACCTTC. The V call is TRBV7-2, the J call TRBJ1-2; possible D gene TRBD1, 5 bases. This CDR3 region has 13 residues. Looked up from germline, CDR1 is SGHTA and CDR2 is FQGNSA. V was clipped by 7 bases and J by 7 bases, with 16 bases between them.